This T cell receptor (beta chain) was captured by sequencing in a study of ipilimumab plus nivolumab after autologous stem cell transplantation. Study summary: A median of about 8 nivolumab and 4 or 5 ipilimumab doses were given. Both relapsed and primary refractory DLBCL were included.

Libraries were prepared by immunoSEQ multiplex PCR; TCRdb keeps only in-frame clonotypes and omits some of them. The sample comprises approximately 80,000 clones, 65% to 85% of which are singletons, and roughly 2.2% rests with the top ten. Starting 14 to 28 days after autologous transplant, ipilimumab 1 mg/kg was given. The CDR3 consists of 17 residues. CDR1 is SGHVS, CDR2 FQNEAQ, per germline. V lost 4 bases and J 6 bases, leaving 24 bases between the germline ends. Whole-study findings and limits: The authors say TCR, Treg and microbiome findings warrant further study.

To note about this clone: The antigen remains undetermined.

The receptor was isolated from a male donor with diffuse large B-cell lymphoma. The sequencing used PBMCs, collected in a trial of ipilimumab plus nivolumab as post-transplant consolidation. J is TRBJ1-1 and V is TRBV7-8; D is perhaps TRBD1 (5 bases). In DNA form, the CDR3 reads TGTGCCAGCAGCTCTAAAAGGGGTGTGGTCCAAGAGGCTGAAGCTTTCTTT. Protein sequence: CASSSKRGVVQEAEAFF.